The 12 T cell receptor beta chains reported below all come from one sample, sequenced in a study of CD8+ T cells in alopecia areata. Stated treatment: oral pan-JAK inhibitor, 5-10 mg twice daily. cDNA prepared by RNA extraction and subsequent reverse transcription served as the template for sequencing. The assay was immunoSEQ multiplex PCR, and TCRdb's table has in-frame clones only and misses some. The sample has 90,000 to 120,000 clones, roughly 84% seen once. The starting material was CD8+ T cells sorted from blood, obtained at week 24, from a patient treated with tofacitinib. These receptors originate from a human donor with alopecia areata.

The chain couples TRBV6-5 to TRBJ2-7; either TRBD1 or TRBD2 may fit D (5 bases each). CDR3 size: 13 residues. The germline V gene encodes CDR1 MNHEY and CDR2 SVGAGI. The V and J ends lost 6 bases and 1 base respectively, with 10 bases between them. CDR3 loop: CASSPGRSYEQYF. The CDR3 DNA reads TGTGCCAGCAGCCCGGGACGGTCCTACGAGCAGTACTTC.

The chain uses TRBV5-6 and TRBJ1-2; 7 positions agree with TRBD1. CDR3 size: 14 residues. Germline assignment: CDR1 SGHDT and CDR2 YYEEEE. With V trimmed by 5 bases and J by 1 base, 5 bases remained unmatched. The CDR3 loop is CASSSGTVNYGYTF. CDR3 sequence (DNA): TGTGCCAGCAGTTCTGGGACAGTTAACTATGGCTACACCTTC.

In this sample, this clone turned up once. The J gene is TRBJ2-5, the V gene TRBV7-2, with 12 bases that match TRBD2. The CDR3 spans 16 residues. V trimming: 4 bases; J trimming: 1 base; junction bases outside the gene matches: 4. Germline V CDR1 and CDR2: SGHTA, FQGNSA. CDR3 protein: CASSSRLAGVQETQYF. CDR3 nucleotides: TGTGCCAGCAGCTCCAGACTAGCGGGGGTCCAAGAGACCCAGTACTTC.

This chain links TRBV5-6 with TRBJ2-3; 7 nucleotides align to TRBD2. Germline CDR1 and CDR2: SGHDT and YYEEEE. The ends lost 2 bases at V and 3 bases at J; junction bases unmatched: 3. The CDR3 spans 14 residues. The CDR3 region has the DNA TGTGCCAGCAGCTTAGCGGGGCGAACAGATACGCAGTATTTT. Translation: CASSLAGRTDTQYF.

This clone was seen more than once but under ten times. The chain recombines TRBV5-1 with TRBJ2-3, with TRBD2 matching over 12 bases. Germline CDR1 and CDR2: SGHRS and YFSETQ. The CDR3 length is 16 residues. V shed 2 bases, J shed 5 bases, and the junction held 6 bases outside the gene matches. DNA of the CDR3: TGCGCCAGCAGCTTCACTAGCGGGGGGCCAGGAGATACGCAGTATTTT. Residues: CASSFTSGGPGDTQYF.

This sequence joins TRBV2 and TRBJ2-1, with a weak D call TRBD1 (5 bases). The CDR3 covers 15 residues. Trimming shortened V by 4 bases and J by 4 bases, and 14 bases separated the two germline ends. Germline CDR1 reads SNHLY; CDR2 reads FYNNEI. Here the CDR3 reads CASSVVQGSYNEQFF. In nucleotides, the CDR3 is TGTGCCAGCAGTGTCGTCCAGGGATCATACAATGAGCAGTTCTTC.

The rearrangement uses TRBV7-9 and TRBJ2-3; D is uncertain. Germline assignment: CDR1 SEHNR and CDR2 FQNEAQ (reference sequence). Trimming shortened V by 5 bases and J by 4 bases, and 16 bases separated the two germline ends. The CDR3 covers 15 residues. CDR3 DNA sequence: TGTGCCAGCAGCCCTTTTGGGGTAGAGGCAGATACGCAGTATTTT. Translated: CASSPFGVEADTQYF.

CDR3 amino acids: CASSYGGTANEQFF. Here the CDR3 DNA reads TGTGCCAGCAGTTACGGGGGGACAGCCAATGAGCAGTTCTTC. The J gene is TRBJ2-1, the V gene TRBV6-5, with D perhaps TRBD1 (7 bases). CDR3 size: 14 residues. Germline-derived CDR1 and CDR2 are MNHEY and SVGAGI. V gave up 2 bases and J gave up 6 bases, with 11 bases separating them.

This sequence joins TRBV7-6 and TRBJ1-5; 11 nucleotides agree with TRBD1. The CDR3 is 15 amino acids. CDR1 and CDR2 (germline): SGHVS, FNYEAQ. V was clipped by 5 bases and J by 4 bases; unmatched bases: 4. CDR3 bases: TGTGCCAGCAGCCTAGGACAGGGGGCGAATCAGCCCCAGCATTTT. Translating it yields CASSLGQGANQPQHF.

The CDR3, as DNA: TGTGCCAGCAGCCTTCGACAGGGCTCAGGGGCCAACGTCCTGACTTTC. This sequence encodes CASSLRQGSGANVLTF. The rearrangement uses TRBV5-6 and TRBJ2-6; the match to TRBD1 covers 7 bases. Trimming at V came to 4 bases and at J to 4 bases, leaving 8 bases not matched to a gene. The CDR3 spans 16 residues. Germline V gene data show CDR1 as SGHDT and CDR2 as YYEEEE.

The CDR3 is CASSLTPASGNYEQYF. The CDR3 coding sequence is TGTGCCAGCAGCTTAACGCCGGCCTCTGGGAACTACGAGCAGTACTTC. V usage is TRBV7-3 and J usage is TRBJ2-7; D gene unclear. The V end lost 0 bases, the J end lost 3 bases, and 15 bases lay between the germline ends. CDR3 length equals 16 residues. The germline CDR1 and CDR2 sequences are SGHTA and FQGTGA.

This chain connects TRBV18 to TRBJ1-2; 7 bases agree with TRBD1. CDR1 and CDR2 (germline): KGHSH, LQKENI. The V and J ends lost 0 bases and 5 bases, in that order; junction bases with no gene match: 12. The CDR3 runs to 17 residues. DNA for the CDR3: TGTGCCAGCTCACCACCCGACGGGACAGAGGTTTTGTATGGCTACACCTTC. This encodes CASSPPDGTEVLYGYTF. Full variable domain (missing parts from reference TRBV18 and TRBJ1-2): NAGVMQNPRHLVRRRGQEARLRCSPMKGHSHVYWYRQLPEEGLKFMVYLQKENIIDESGMPKERFSAEFPKEGPSILRIQQVVRGDSAAYFCASSPPDGTEVLYGYTFGSGTRLTVV.